A selection of T cell receptor beta chains follows, all from one sample in a study of shared clonotypes between healthy human individuals. Method: immunoSEQ multiplex PCR; TCRdb's copy keeps in-frame clones and lacks some. This sample has approximately 480,000 clones, with 75% to 80% found just once. The source material was PBMCs. These receptors all come from a middle-aged woman in good health. Some clones in this sample may be carry-over from other donors' samples. Each CDR3 is given with its conserved first and last residue. D genes are given only for firm matches. Size is omitted from some rows. Given values are once, few, many or a class for expanded clones.

cdr3_nt: TGTGCCAGCATCAGGGAGGGCACGGGCGAGCAGTACTTC
cdr3_aa: CASIREGTGEQYF
clone_size: once
v_call: TRBV6-6
j_call: TRBJ2-7
d_call: TRBD2

cdr3_nt: TGTGCCAGCAGTGCAACCCGCCCTAGCGGGAGGGCCTTGGGGACAGATACGCAGTATTTT
cdr3_aa: CASSATRPSGRALGTDTQYF
clone_size: .
v_call: TRBV6-1
j_call: TRBJ2-3
d_call: TRBD2

cdr3_nt: TGTGCCAGCTCACCTGGACAGGGTGGCTACACCTTC
cdr3_aa: CASSPGQGGYTF
clone_size: .
v_call: TRBV18
j_call: TRBJ1-2
d_call: TRBD1

cdr3_nt: TGTGCCAGCTCTGATAACTATGGCTACACCTTC
cdr3_aa: CASSDNYGYTF
clone_size: .
v_call: TRBV18
j_call: TRBJ1-2
d_call: .

cdr3_nt: TGTGCCAGCAGCTCGGGTTCTTGGAGGGACCTTTATGGCTACACCTTC
cdr3_aa: CASSSGSWRDLYGYTF
clone_size: .
v_call: TRBV5-4
j_call: TRBJ1-2
d_call: .

cdr3_nt: TGTGCCAGCAGCCCCAATCCCGGGGCCGAGCAGTACTTC
cdr3_aa: CASSPNPGAEQYF
clone_size: .
v_call: TRBV6-1
j_call: TRBJ2-7
d_call: .

cdr3_nt: TGTGCCAGCAGCTCACCGGGACAGACCAATGAGCAGTTCTTC
cdr3_aa: CASSSPGQTNEQFF
clone_size: .
v_call: TRBV7-9
j_call: TRBJ2-1
d_call: TRBD1

cdr3_nt: TGCGCCAGCAGCCAAGATCCTCCGCCCGGGGTTAGCACAGATACGCAGTATTTT
cdr3_aa: CASSQDPPPGVSTDTQYF
clone_size: .
v_call: TRBV4-1
j_call: TRBJ2-3
d_call: .

cdr3_nt: TGTGCCAGCTCACCTACACAGGGGGATGAAAAACTGTTTTTT
cdr3_aa: CASSPTQGDEKLFF
clone_size: .
v_call: TRBV18
j_call: TRBJ1-4
d_call: TRBD1

cdr3_nt: TGTGCCACCAGCAGAGGGGGGCGCTCCTACAATGAGCAGTTCTTC
cdr3_aa: CATSRGGRSYNEQFF
clone_size: few
v_call: TRBV15
j_call: TRBJ2-1
d_call: .

cdr3_nt: TGTGCCAGCAGTTTTGCGGTCCCTAGCACAGATACGCAGTATTTT
cdr3_aa: CASSFAVPSTDTQYF
clone_size: once
v_call: TRBV27
j_call: TRBJ2-3
d_call: .

cdr3_nt: TGTGCCAGCTCCCAAAGGGGAATCGGCAATGAGCAGTTCTTC
cdr3_aa: CASSQRGIGNEQFF
clone_size: .
v_call: TRBV18
j_call: TRBJ2-1
d_call: .

cdr3_nt: TGCGCCAGCAGTCCGGACGGGAACTATGGCTACACCTTC
cdr3_aa: CASSPDGNYGYTF
clone_size: many
v_call: TRBV5-1
j_call: TRBJ1-2
d_call: .

cdr3_nt: TGTGCCAGCAGAATAAGCTGGAATCAAGAGACCCAGTACTTC
cdr3_aa: CASRISWNQETQYF
clone_size: .
v_call: TRBV27
j_call: TRBJ2-5
d_call: .

cdr3_nt: TGTGCCAGCAGCCAGGGGGACAGGGAGATGTTCGAGCAGTACTTC
cdr3_aa: CASSQGDREMFEQYF
clone_size: .
v_call: TRBV14
j_call: TRBJ2-7
d_call: TRBD1

cdr3_nt: TGTGCCAGTAGTTTTCGTTTCGCGGGAACAATGGAAGCTTTCTTT
cdr3_aa: CASSFRFAGTMEAFF
clone_size: .
v_call: TRBV19
j_call: TRBJ1-1
d_call: .

cdr3_nt: TGTGCCAGCAGCCTAAACCGGGACATCACTGAAGCTTTCTTT
cdr3_aa: CASSLNRDITEAFF
clone_size: many
v_call: TRBV4-2
j_call: TRBJ1-1
d_call: .

cdr3_nt: TGTGCCAGCACCCGGGCCGGCGGGGGAAGCACAGATACGCAGTATTTT
cdr3_aa: CASTRAGGGSTDTQYF
clone_size: .
v_call: TRBV28
j_call: TRBJ2-3
d_call: TRBD2

cdr3_nt: TGCGCCAGCAGCTGGGCTCCGGGACAAGTTAATTCCGGGGAGCTGTTTTTT
cdr3_aa: CASSWAPGQVNSGELFF
clone_size: .
v_call: TRBV5-1
j_call: TRBJ2-2
d_call: .

cdr3_nt: TGTGCCAGCAGCTCCTTGCCAACACAAGAGACCCAGTACTTC
cdr3_aa: CASSSLPTQETQYF
clone_size: few
v_call: TRBV7-6
j_call: TRBJ2-5
d_call: .

cdr3_nt: TGTGCCACCAGCAGCCCCCACGCGGAACGTCGAGGCGAGCGGTACTTC
cdr3_aa: CATSSPHAERRGERYF
clone_size: .
v_call: TRBV15
j_call: TRBJ2-7
d_call: .

cdr3_nt: TGTGCCAGCCAGGGGACAGCACCCACCGGGGAGCTGTTTTTT
cdr3_aa: CASQGTAPTGELFF
clone_size: .
v_call: TRBV28
j_call: TRBJ2-2
d_call: TRBD1

cdr3_nt: TGTGCCAGCAGCCAAGATGGTGGAACGGGAGGGTACGAGCAGTACTTC
cdr3_aa: CASSQDGGTGGYEQYF
clone_size: .
v_call: TRBV4-2
j_call: TRBJ2-7
d_call: TRBD2

cdr3_nt: TGTGCCAGCAGCTTGCGGACAGGGGGGTTCTACGAGCAGTACTTC
cdr3_aa: CASSLRTGGFYEQYF
clone_size: .
v_call: TRBV7-7
j_call: TRBJ2-7
d_call: TRBD1

cdr3_nt: TGTGCCAGCAGCTTAGGCAGGGGGCTTTTGTATTACGAGCAGTACTTC
cdr3_aa: CASSLGRGLLYYEQYF
clone_size: .
v_call: TRBV7-9
j_call: TRBJ2-7
d_call: TRBD1

cdr3_nt: TGTGCCAGCAGCCCGGACAGCATCACCGGGGAGCTGTTTTTT
cdr3_aa: CASSPDSITGELFF
clone_size: once
v_call: TRBV4-2
j_call: TRBJ2-2
d_call: .

cdr3_nt: TGTGCCAGCTCACCACTTCTAGCGGGAGGCCCGAGCACCGGGGAGCTGTTTTTT
cdr3_aa: CASSPLLAGGPSTGELFF
clone_size: .
v_call: TRBV18
j_call: TRBJ2-2
d_call: TRBD2

cdr3_nt: TGTGCCAGCAGCGACGGGGGGACAGATAGCAATCAGCCCCAGCATTTT
cdr3_aa: CASSDGGTDSNQPQHF
clone_size: .
v_call: TRBV5-8
j_call: TRBJ1-5
d_call: TRBD1

cdr3_nt: TGCAGCGTTGGGGGACGGCGAGATAGCAATCAGCCCCAGCATTTT
cdr3_aa: CSVGGRRDSNQPQHF
clone_size: few
v_call: TRBV29-1
j_call: TRBJ1-5
d_call: .

cdr3_nt: TGTGCCAGCAGCTTGGGGCAGGGAGGAGGCCAGCCCCAGCATTTT
cdr3_aa: CASSLGQGGGQPQHF
clone_size: .
v_call: TRBV5-8
j_call: TRBJ1-5
d_call: .

cdr3_nt: TGTGCCAGCAGTTTAGTTGAAAGGTACCGTCCCGAGCAGTACTTC
cdr3_aa: CASSLVERYRPEQYF
clone_size: .
v_call: TRBV28
j_call: TRBJ2-7
d_call: .

cdr3_nt: TGTGCCAGCAGTTCCGGGACAGACCCCTGGAGCACCGGGGAGCTGTTTTTT
cdr3_aa: CASSSGTDPWSTGELFF
clone_size: .
v_call: TRBV28
j_call: TRBJ2-2
d_call: TRBD1